This TCR beta chain was retrieved from a study of spatial heterogeneity in lung cancer. Across the study: The count of detected beta-chain sequences consistently exceeded that of alpha-chain sequences. In raw reads, more than 8.5 appearances on average were recorded for each unique TCR and UMI combination.

This clonotype was counted at least ten times. J gave up 1 base and V 4 bases, and 2 bases lay outside the gene matches. The germline gives CDR1 SGHRS, CDR2 YFSETQ. The CDR3 spans 14 residues. In TCRdb, the 5' RACE reads were re-called with MiXCR into one record per CDR3 protein. Of 20,000 to 30,000 distinct CDR3 sequences in the sample, roughly 5.6% were seen once. Time point specified: blood at routine non-recurrence follow-up after resection. No cell sorting; template was whole RNA from tumor, lung tissue or PBMC. J is TRBJ2-5 and V is TRBV5-1, with 9 bases aligning to TRBD2. Sequencing was performed on PBMCs, taken at follow-up. The source is a male donor with early-stage non-small cell lung cancer. CDR3 region: CASSATSGQETQYF. DNA of the CDR3: TGCGCCAGCAGCGCGACTAGCGGCCAAGAGACCCAGTACTTC.